The clone carrying this T cell receptor (beta chain) was picked up one time. Its antigen is currently unknown. The CDR3 has 15 amino acids. The germline CDR1 and CDR2 sequences are SNHLY and FYNNEI. With 3 bases clipped from V and 6 bases from J, the junction kept 9 bases outside the gene matches. This record belongs to a study of graft-versus-host responses after intestinal transplantation. Regarding the study as a whole: Graft-donor T cell macrochimerism coincided with high graft-versus-host to host-versus-graft clonal ratios in allografts. Detected in recipient marrow were GvH clones, some of which were first observed in ileum or blood.

Data came from immunoSEQ multiplex PCR; TCRdb stores just in-frame clones and leaves some out. Among roughly 60,000 clones, 80% to 90% were seen once, and the ten largest hold around 1.5%. This specimen was PBMCs, taken 26 days after transplant. The sequence derives from a human patient who received an intestinal transplant, so some T cells may come from the graft donor. The rearrangement joins TRBV2 to TRBJ1-1; 8 bases map to TRBD1. The CDR3 DNA reads as TGTGCCAGCAGTGATGGGGCAGGGGGCAGTCCTGAAGCTTTCTTT. Translated, it gives CASSDGAGGSPEAFF.